Below, one T cell receptor beta chain is given with its context. Its target is unknown. Clones were sequenced by immunoSEQ multiplex PCR, and TCRdb holds only the in-frame ones, with some missing. The sample contains roughly 130,000 clones, roughly 86% of which appear only once. This sample stems from a study of PD-1 blockade in mismatch repair-deficient tumors. Study-wide points: After pembrolizumab, tumor-resident clones rose rapidly, then generally contracted before radiologic responses.

PCR or immunohistochemistry showed mismatch repair deficiency in every enrolled patient. TCR sequencing covered a few patients who responded to pembrolizumab. Germline V gene lookup returns CDR1 MNHNS and CDR2 SASEGT. CDR3 length equals 13 residues. The germline V and J ends were trimmed by 2 bases and 3 bases, with 8 bases remaining between them. The chain is built from TRBV6-1 and TRBJ2-7, with D maybe TRBD1 (5 bases). The starting material was peripheral blood, obtained approximately 72 weeks after starting pembrolizumab. The clonotype comes from an adult with mismatch repair-deficient cancer. CDR3 residues: CASSELDSYEQYF. Written as DNA, the CDR3 is TGTGCCAGCAGTGAATTAGACAGCTACGAGCAGTACTTC.